The 28 T cell receptor beta chains below all came from one sample that was sequenced in a study of cytomegalovirus exposure and HLA in healthy donors (dated by TCRdb to 2016 to 2017). Libraries were made using the immunoSEQ multiplex PCR assay. The multiplex PCR relied on a mix of 60 forward primers for TCR Vbeta segments and 13 reverse primers for TCR Jbeta segments. The source is immuneACCESS, and TCRdb retained only in-frame sequences with V and J called. Part of the clones is not carried over; for the studies checked, unresolved V genes explain less than half of this, and the remainder is unexplained. Recorded for this sample are approximately 190,000 clones; around 84% of them occurred a single time. 3.4% of the sample is taken by the ten largest. Sequenced input: PBMCs. Source of these receptors: a man in his forties or fifties in good health and CMV-seropositive.

This sequence joins TRBV4-1 and TRBJ2-1; D is undetermined. Germline CDR1 and CDR2: MGHRA and YSYEKL. This CDR3 contains 15 residues. V lost 4 bases and J 0 bases, leaving 10 bases between the germline ends. The CDR3 DNA follows: TGCGCCAGCAGCCTGCGAACCGACTCCTACAATGAGCAGTTCTTC. This gives the protein CASSLRTDSYNEQFF.

This clone has a handful of counts. Relative to the germline gene, one junction end is altered; a read error may explain this. The chain couples TRBV2 to TRBJ2-4; the D gene is possibly TRBD2 (6 bases). The CDR3 has 13 residues. CDR1 is SNHLY, CDR2 FYNNEI, per germline. DNA of the CDR3: TGTGCCAGCAGTGAAGCGGGGGACTCCAATCCGTTCTTC. Residues: CASSEAGDSNPFF.

V gene TRBV6-1 combines with J gene TRBJ1-1; 7 bases fit TRBD1. V dropped 9 bases and J dropped 1; count of bases not matched to a gene: 11. The CDR3 runs to 15 residues. Germline values: CDR1 MNHNS, CDR2 SASEGT. The CDR3 DNA reads as TGTGCCAGTGCCAAGCGAGGGGGCGAGAACACTGAAGCTTTCTTT. Translation: CASAKRGGENTEAFF.

The chain recombines TRBV7-3 with TRBJ2-5; 8 bases are shared with TRBD2. The CDR3 contains 16 residues. Germline CDR1 is SGHTA and CDR2 is FQGTGA. V lost 5 bases, J lost 5 bases, and 13 bases stayed unmatched. The CDR3 DNA follows: TGTGCCAGCAGCCCCCAAACGGGAGGGCCTGGGGAGACCCAGTACTTC. Protein product: CASSPQTGGPGETQYF. Using reference TRBV7-3 and TRBJ2-5 for the parts outside the CDR3, the full variable domain is GAGVSQTPSNKVTEKGKYVELRCDPISGHTALYWYRQSLGQGPEFLIYFQGTGAADDSGLPNDRFFAVRPEGSVSTLKIQRTERGDSAVYLCASSPQTGGPGETQYFGPGTRLLVL.

The sample holds one count of this clone. The V gene is TRBV11-2, the J gene TRBJ2-1; 9 bases align to TRBD1. Germline loops: CDR1 SGHAT, CDR2 FQNNGV. This CDR3 is 15 amino acids long. After removal of 5 bases from V and 7 bases from J, the junction contained 9 bases not matched to a gene. The CDR3 DNA reads TGTGCCAGCAGCCCGGGGACAGGGAGTCAGAATGAGCAGTTCTTC. Encoded protein: CASSPGTGSQNEQFF.

V gene TRBV5-4 combines with J gene TRBJ2-7; perhaps TRBD2 as D (5 bases). V lost 4 bases to trimming and J lost 2 bases, with 13 bases between them. The CDR3 contains 14 residues. Germline V gives CDR1 SGHNT, CDR2 YYREEE (reference sequence). The CDR3 DNA sequence: TGTGCCAGCAGCCCCCGGGGAACTGCCTACGAGCAGTACTTC. This encodes CASSPRGTAYEQYF. The full variable domain, rest sourced from reference TRBV5-4 and TRBJ2-7, is ETGVTQSPTHLIKTRGQQVTLRCSSQSGHNTVSWYQQALGQGPQFIFQYYREEENGRGNFPPRFSGLQFPNYSSELNVNALELDDSALYLCASSPRGTAYEQYFGPGTRLTVT.

The chain joins TRBV18 to TRBJ1-2; 8 bases fit TRBD1. Germline V lookup: CDR1 KGHSH, CDR2 LQKENI. CDR3 size: 14 residues. V lost 3 bases, J lost 8 bases, and 8 bases stayed unmatched. In DNA, the CDR3 is TGTGCCAGCTCACCGGACAGGGCCTATGGCGGCTACACCTTC. Its protein product is CASSPDRAYGGYTF.

The chain has TRBV6-5 and TRBJ1-3; 8 nucleotides line up with TRBD1. Germline-derived CDR1 and CDR2 are MNHEY and SVGAGI. The CDR3 has 15 residues. After removal of 4 bases from V and 0 bases from J, the junction contained 2 bases not matched to a gene. CDR3 coding DNA: TGTGCCAGCAGTTTAACAGGGGGCTCTGGAAACACCATATATTTT. Its protein is CASSLTGGSGNTIYF.

The V gene is TRBV19, the J gene TRBJ2-7, with D possibly TRBD2 on 6 matching bases. From germline, CDR1 is LNHDA and CDR2 SQIVND (reference sequence). With 4 bases removed from V and 0 bases from J, the gap between germline ends came to 13 bases. CDR3 size: 15 residues. The CDR3, as DNA: TGTGCCAGTAGTACGGGACTCTTAGCCTCCTACGAGCAGTACTTC. Translating gives CASSTGLLASYEQYF.

The V call is TRBV2, the J call TRBJ2-7; tentative D call: TRBD1 (5 bases). Per the germline V gene, CDR1 is SNHLY and CDR2 is FYNNEI. V was cut by 6 bases and J by 3 bases, with 15 bases left in between. The CDR3 has 14 residues. For the CDR3, the DNA is TGTGCCAGCAGGAGGAGACAGAATAGCTACGAGCAGTACTTC. This codes for CASRRRQNSYEQYF.

The CDR3 sequence: CASSQRAGPTDTQYF. The CDR3 nucleotides are TGCGCCAGCAGCCAGAGAGCGGGGCCCACAGATACGCAGTATTTT. The chain combines TRBV4-1 with TRBJ2-3; 7 nucleotides agree with TRBD2. The V gene end was trimmed by 3 bases and the J gene end by 2 bases; junction bases not matched to a gene: 5. Germline V gene sequence: CDR1 MGHRA, CDR2 YSYEKL. CDR3 length: 15 residues.

The rearrangement uses TRBV18 and TRBJ2-2; 7 bases map to TRBD2. Losses at the gene ends were 1 base for V and 2 bases for J; bases not matched to a gene: 13. The CDR3 runs 19 residues. Germline assignment: CDR1 KGHSH and CDR2 LQKENI. CDR3 region: CASSPRELASGRNTGELFF. The CDR3 region has the DNA TGTGCCAGCTCACCACGGGAACTAGCGTCGGGACGAAACACCGGGGAGCTGTTTTTT.

As concerns this clone: Other DNA sequences of this sample code for an identical CDR3. The J gene is TRBJ2-7, the V gene TRBV5-1; D ambiguous. Germline V CDR1 and CDR2: SGHRS, YFSETQ. Trimming shortened V by 1 base and J by 0 bases, and 5 bases separated the two germline ends. The CDR3 consists of 13 residues. The CDR3: CASSLQDSYEQYF. The DNA for the CDR3 is TGCGCCAGCAGCTTGCAGGACTCCTACGAGCAGTACTTC.

This clone has only one observation. This chain connects TRBV27 to TRBJ1-2; 9 bases are a match to TRBD1. The CDR3 contains 13 residues. V dropped 3 bases and J dropped 7; count of bases not matched to a gene: 3. Germline V lookup: CDR1 MNHEY, CDR2 SMNVEV (reference sequence). CDR3 protein: CASSLGTGIGYTF. CDR3 in DNA: TGTGCCAGCAGTTTGGGGACAGGGATTGGCTACACCTTC.

This chain connects TRBV7-8 to TRBJ1-5, with TRBD1 matching over 7 bases. The ends lost 0 bases at V and 2 bases at J; junction bases unmatched: 4. This CDR3 contains 16 residues. The V gene's germline CDR1 is SGHVS and CDR2 FQNEAQ. In DNA form, the CDR3 reads TGTGCCAGCAGCTTAGCCCGACAGGGTGGCAATCAGCCCCAGCATTTT. It specifies CASSLARQGGNQPQHF.

This clone has just one count. J is TRBJ2-1 and V is TRBV6-1; maybe TRBD2 (5 bases). The CDR3 extends over 15 amino acids. The germline V gene encodes CDR1 MNHNS and CDR2 SASEGT. Trimming took off 5 bases at V and 0 bases at J, with 11 bases between the two ends. CDR3 DNA: TGTGCCAGCAGTCACCGCGGGCCCTCCTACAATGAGCAGTTCTTC. It is translated as CASSHRGPSYNEQFF.

The gene calls are TRBV29-1 and TRBJ2-7; a weak D match, TRBD1 (6 bases). Deletions cut 5 bases from V and 0 bases from J, with 8 bases between. There are 12 residues in the CDR3. CDR1 and CDR2 (germline): SQVTM, ANQGSEA. CDR3 residues: CSVRDNSYEQYF. DNA of the CDR3: TGCAGCGTTCGGGACAACTCCTACGAGCAGTACTTC.

Only a few counts were recorded for this clone. The CDR3 loop reads CASSHYLRERSYEQYF. The CDR3 DNA reads TGCGCCAGCAGCCACTACTTGCGGGAGAGGTCCTACGAGCAGTACTTC. This chain links TRBV4-1 with TRBJ2-7, with 7 bases lining up with TRBD2. This CDR3 has 16 amino acids. The trim removed 3 bases at V and 1 base at J, leaving 9 bases unmatched. In germline, CDR1 is MGHRA, CDR2 YSYEKL.

This sequence joins TRBV7-9 and TRBJ2-7; D unclear. This CDR3 is built from 10 residues. The V gene lost 5 bases and the J gene lost 6 bases, with 5 bases spanning the gap. Germline CDR1 is SEHNR and CDR2 is FQNEAQ (reference sequence). The CDR3 reads CASSPLEQYF. The CDR3 DNA reads TGTGCCAGCAGCCCCCTCGAGCAGTACTTC.

There are a few counts of this clone. The rearrangement uses TRBV19 and TRBJ1-5; D is perhaps TRBD1 (6 bases). Deletions cut 6 bases from V and 4 bases from J, with 10 bases between. Germline V gene lookup returns CDR1 LNHDA and CDR2 SQIVND (reference sequence). The CDR3 is 13 amino acids. The CDR3 DNA reads as TGTGCCAGTAGGAACAGGGAAAATCAGCCCCAGCATTTT. It yields the protein CASRNRENQPQHF. The full variable domain, its missing parts supplied by reference TRBV19 and TRBJ1-5, is DGGITQSPKYLFRKEGQNVTLSCEQNLNHDAMYWYRQDPGQGLRLIYYSQIVNDFQKGDIAEGYSVSREKKESFPLTVTSAQKNPTAFYLCASRNRENQPQHFGDGTRLSIL.

The chain is built from TRBV7-2 and TRBJ2-5, with D possibly matching TRBD2 (6 bases). V was cut by 2 bases and J by 7 bases, with 20 bases left in between. The length of the CDR3 is 16 residues. Germline V gene data show CDR1 as SGHTA and CDR2 as FQGNSA. CDR3 in DNA: TGTGCCAGCAGCTTACTCGGGGCGGGGCCCGAACGGACCCAGTACTTC. This encodes CASSLLGAGPERTQYF.

The V gene is TRBV7-3, the J gene TRBJ2-3; TRBD2 matches at 8 bases. The junction had 7 bases not matched to a gene; V was cut back by 5 bases and J by 6 bases. This CDR3 comprises 14 residues. CDR1 SGHTA and CDR2 FQGTGA come from the germline V gene. DNA of the CDR3: TGTGCCAGCAGCCTGGGACTAGTTGGGGATACGCAGTATTTT. Translated, it gives CASSLGLVGDTQYF. Variable domain in full (rest from reference TRBV7-3 and TRBJ2-3): GAGVSQTPSNKVTEKGKYVELRCDPISGHTALYWYRQSLGQGPEFLIYFQGTGAADDSGLPNDRFFAVRPEGSVSTLKIQRTERGDSAVYLCASSLGLVGDTQYFGPGTRLTVL.

The V gene is TRBV6-5, the J gene TRBJ2-1; 10 bases are a match to TRBD2. V lost 1 base and J lost 10; bases outside the gene matches: 4. This CDR3 contains 14 residues. Germline assignment: CDR1 MNHEY and CDR2 SVGAGI. The CDR3 DNA sequence: TGTGCCAGCAGTTACTACACAGCGGGAGGGGAGCAGTTCTTC. Translating it yields CASSYYTAGGEQFF.

The V call is TRBV29-1, the J call TRBJ2-3; 9 bases are shared with TRBD2. The CDR3 has 19 residues. The trim removed 6 bases at V and 2 bases at J, leaving 21 bases unmatched. Germline CDR1 reads SQVTM; CDR2 reads ANQGSEA. The CDR3 loop reads CSVDWRSLSLAGVTDTQYF. The DNA of the CDR3 is TGCAGCGTCGATTGGCGTTCTCTTTCATTAGCGGGAGTCACAGATACGCAGTATTTT.

Only a few counts were recorded for this clone. This chain connects TRBV14 to TRBJ2-2; 9 nucleotides align to TRBD1. This CDR3 spans 15 amino acids. The trim removed 4 bases at V and 2 bases at J, leaving 2 bases unmatched. Germline V gene sequence: CDR1 SGHDN, CDR2 FVKESK. The CDR3 here is CASSRDRVNTGELFF. The CDR3 DNA follows: TGTGCCAGCAGCCGGGACAGGGTTAACACCGGGGAGCTGTTTTTT. The variable domain in full, with the rest retrieved from reference TRBV14 and TRBJ2-2, is EAGVTQFPSHSVIEKGQTVTLRCDPISGHDNLYWYRRVMGKEIKFLLHFVKESKQDESGMPNNRFLAERTGGTYSTLKVQPAELEDSGVYFCASSRDRVNTGELFFGEGSRLTVL.

The chain carries TRBV9 and TRBJ1-4; TRBD1 is a possible D gene (6 bases). Looked up from germline, CDR1 is SGDLS and CDR2 is YYNGEE. The CDR3 has 15 amino acids. V was trimmed by 3 bases and J by 3 bases, leaving 12 bases between them. The chain's CDR3 is CASSATGRSNEKLFF. The CDR3 nucleotides are TGTGCCAGCAGCGCTACAGGGCGGTCTAATGAAAAACTGTTTTTT.

The rearrangement joins TRBV7-2 to TRBJ2-7; possible D gene TRBD2, 6 bases. The germline V gene has CDR1 SGHTA and CDR2 FQGNSA. CDR3 length equals 14 residues. The V gene lost 3 bases and the J gene lost 5 bases, with 14 bases spanning the gap. DNA for the CDR3: TGTGCCAGCAGCTTCCGGGGGAGCTGGGACGAGCAGTACTTC. This codes for CASSFRGSWDEQYF. The complete variable domain, with remaining parts taken from reference TRBV7-2 and TRBJ2-7, reads GAGVSQSPSNKVTEKGKDVELRCDPISGHTALYWYRQSLGQGLEFLIYFQGNSAPDKSGLPSDRFSAERTGGSVSTLTIQRTQQEDSAVYLCASSFRGSWDEQYFGPGTRLTVT.

V and J are TRBV7-9 and TRBJ1-1; maybe TRBD1 (5 bases). V was clipped by 7 bases and J by 1 base, with 16 bases between them. Germline-derived CDR1 and CDR2 are SEHNR and FQNEAQ (reference sequence). The CDR3 contains 15 residues. CDR3 coding DNA: TGTGCCAGCACCGCCGGGGGTCGGGGGAACACTGAAGCTTTCTTT. This gives the protein CASTAGGRGNTEAFF. The full variable domain, with the rest looked up from reference TRBV7-9 and TRBJ1-1, is DTGVSQNPRHKITKRGQNVTFRCDPISEHNRLYWYRQTLGQGPEFLTYFQNEAQLEKSRLLSDRFSAERPKGSFSTLEIQRTEQGDSAMYLCASTAGGRGNTEAFFGQGTRLTVV.